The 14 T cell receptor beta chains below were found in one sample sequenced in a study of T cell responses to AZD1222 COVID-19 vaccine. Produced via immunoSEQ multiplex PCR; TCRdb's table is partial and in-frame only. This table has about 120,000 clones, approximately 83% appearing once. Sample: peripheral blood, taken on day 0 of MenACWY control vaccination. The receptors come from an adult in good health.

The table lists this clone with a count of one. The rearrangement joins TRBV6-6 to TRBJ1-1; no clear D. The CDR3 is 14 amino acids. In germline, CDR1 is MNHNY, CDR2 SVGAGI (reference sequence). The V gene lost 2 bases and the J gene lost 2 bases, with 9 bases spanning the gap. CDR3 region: CASSYARPNTEAFF. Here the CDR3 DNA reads TGTGCCAGCAGTTACGCCCGGCCAAACACTGAAGCTTTCTTT.

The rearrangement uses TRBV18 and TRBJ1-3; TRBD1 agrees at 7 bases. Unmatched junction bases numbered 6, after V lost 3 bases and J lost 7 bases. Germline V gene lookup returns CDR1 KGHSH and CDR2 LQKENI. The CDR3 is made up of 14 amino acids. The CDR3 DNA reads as TGTGCCAGCTCACCTGACAGGGAATGGAACACCATATATTTT. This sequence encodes CASSPDREWNTIYF.

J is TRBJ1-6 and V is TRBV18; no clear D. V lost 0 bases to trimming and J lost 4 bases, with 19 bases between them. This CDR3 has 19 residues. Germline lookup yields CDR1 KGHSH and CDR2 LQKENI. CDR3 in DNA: TGTGCCAGCTCACCACCGAGCACGGCTGGACTATCTTATAATTCACCCCTCCACTTT. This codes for CASSPPSTAGLSYNSPLHF.

In nucleotides, the CDR3 is TGTGCCAGCTCACCAGAGTGGGGCGGGTTGTTGGATGAGCAGTTCTTC. Encoded protein: CASSPEWGGLLDEQFF. V and J are TRBV18 and TRBJ2-1, with D perhaps TRBD1 or TRBD2 (5 bases each). CDR1 is KGHSH and CDR2 is LQKENI in the germline V gene. The CDR3 totals 16 residues. V gave up 2 bases and J gave up 8 bases, with 19 bases separating them.

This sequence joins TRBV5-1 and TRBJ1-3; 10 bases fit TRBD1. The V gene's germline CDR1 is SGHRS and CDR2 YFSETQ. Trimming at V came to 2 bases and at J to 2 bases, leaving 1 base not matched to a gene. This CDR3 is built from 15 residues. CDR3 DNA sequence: TGCGCCAGCAGCTTAGGGACAGGGGCTGGAAACACCATATATTTT. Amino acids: CASSLGTGAGNTIYF.

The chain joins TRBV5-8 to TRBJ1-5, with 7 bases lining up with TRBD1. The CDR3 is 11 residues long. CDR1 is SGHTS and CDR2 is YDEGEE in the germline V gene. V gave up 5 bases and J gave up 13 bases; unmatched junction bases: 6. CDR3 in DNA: TGTGCCAGCAGGAAACAGGGGAGACAGCATTTT. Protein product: CASRKQGRQHF. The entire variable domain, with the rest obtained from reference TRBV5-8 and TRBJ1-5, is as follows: EAGVTQSPTHLIKTRGQQATLRCSPISGHTSVYWYQQALGLGLQFLLWYDEGEERNRGNFPPRFSGRQFPNYSSELNVNALELEDSALYLCASRKQGRQHFGDGTRLSIL.

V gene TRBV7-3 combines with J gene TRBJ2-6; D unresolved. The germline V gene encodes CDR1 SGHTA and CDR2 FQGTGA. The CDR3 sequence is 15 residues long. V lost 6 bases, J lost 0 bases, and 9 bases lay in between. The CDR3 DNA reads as TGTGCCAGCAGATCATCCCGCTCTGGGGCCAACGTCCTGACTTTC. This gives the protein CASRSSRSGANVLTF.

The CDR3: CASSPTADVRTEAFF. CDR3 bases: TGTGCCAGCTCACCCACCGCGGACGTCCGCACTGAAGCTTTCTTT. This rearrangement joins TRBV18 to TRBJ1-1; D unresolved. Germline lookup yields CDR1 KGHSH and CDR2 LQKENI. Trimming shortened V by 3 bases and J by 4 bases, and 15 bases separated the two germline ends. The CDR3 has 15 amino acids.

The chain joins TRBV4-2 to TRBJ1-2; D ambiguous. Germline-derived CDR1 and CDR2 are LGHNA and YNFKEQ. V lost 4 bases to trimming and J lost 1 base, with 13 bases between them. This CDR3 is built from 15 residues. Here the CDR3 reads CASSLVGYGNYGYTF. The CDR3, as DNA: TGTGCCAGCAGCCTGGTGGGATACGGTAACTATGGCTACACCTTC.

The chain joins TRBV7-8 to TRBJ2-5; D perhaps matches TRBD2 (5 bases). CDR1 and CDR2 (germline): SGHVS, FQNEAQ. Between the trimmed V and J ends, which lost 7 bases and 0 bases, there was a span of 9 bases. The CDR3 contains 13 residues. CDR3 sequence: CASNPGNQETQYF. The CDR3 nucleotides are TGTGCCAGCAATCCCGGGAACCAAGAGACCCAGTACTTC.

CDR3 in DNA: TGCGCCAGCAGCCAAGATCCCGGGACAGGGGACAAGAACGAGCAGTACTTC. It encodes CASSQDPGTGDKNEQYF. The chain carries TRBV4-1 and TRBJ2-7; 10 bases map to TRBD1. The CDR3 extends over 17 amino acids. J lost 5 bases, V lost 0 bases, and 10 bases had no gene match. Germline assignment: CDR1 MGHRA and CDR2 YSYEKL.

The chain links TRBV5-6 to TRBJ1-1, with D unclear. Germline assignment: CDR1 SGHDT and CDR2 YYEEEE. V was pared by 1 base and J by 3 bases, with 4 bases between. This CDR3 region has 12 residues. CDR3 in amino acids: CASSLSHTEAFF. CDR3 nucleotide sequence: TGTGCCAGCAGCTTGAGCCACACTGAAGCTTTCTTT.

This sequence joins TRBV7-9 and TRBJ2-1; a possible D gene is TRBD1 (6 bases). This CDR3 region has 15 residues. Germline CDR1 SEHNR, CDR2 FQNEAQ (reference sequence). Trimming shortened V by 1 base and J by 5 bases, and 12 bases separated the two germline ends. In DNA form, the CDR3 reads TGTGCCAGCAGCTTAGTTACAGGGCATAACAATGAGCAGTTCTTC. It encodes CASSLVTGHNNEQFF.

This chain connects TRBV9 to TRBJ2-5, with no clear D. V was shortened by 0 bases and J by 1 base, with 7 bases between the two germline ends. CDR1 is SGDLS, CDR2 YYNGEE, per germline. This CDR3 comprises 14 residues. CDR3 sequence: CASSVGSVQETQYF. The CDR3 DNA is TGTGCCAGCAGCGTAGGATCGGTCCAAGAGACCCAGTACTTC.